This note documents a single T cell receptor (beta chain) sequence. This clone's antigen is unknown. No much larger clone is present one base from it, and per-base qualities are unavailable. The sample is drawn from a study of T cell repertoires in cytomegalovirus infection (dated by TCRdb to about 2019). For the study in its entirety: Recently identified HLA-C-restricted CMV epitopes, whose presentation resists viral immunomodulation, were targeted by peptide stimulations together with well-studied HLA-B-restricted epitopes. The HLA type of each donor mattered for the analysis, because public TCR beta signatures pointed to carriage of CMV infection along with the matching HLA type. What the research found in general, with its limitations: Carriers of CMV infection plus the relevant HLA type were discriminated by the cumulative frequency of public TCR beta family members in the study cohort and in an independent roughly 320-donor cohort. The ex vivo response was dominated by HLA-C-restricted CMV-specific TCR beta clonotypes, which also provided the single most frequent clonotype in two of eight donors.

The treatment or condition label, as the study defines it: in vitro stimulation with specific CMV peptide epitopes to enrich CMV-specific T cells. This sample was sequenced with an Illumina HiSeq 1500. Using fastp trimming at Q25 and MiXCR clonotype assembly, TCRdb reanalyzed the public sequencing data and kept in-frame beta chains. Identical CDR3 proteins give one entry, which carries the most common genes and DNA. Here the sample has more than 300,000 distinct CDR3 sequences; roughly 34% occur a single time. The ten top clones hold about 13% of the sample. The V end gives up 6 bases and the J end 1 base, leaving 4 bases in the junction not matched to a gene. There are 15 amino acids in the CDR3, from cysteine to phenylalanine inclusive. This entry keeps only the CDR3 DNA: 45 bases, framed from base 1. From a lookup of the germline V gene, CDR1 and CDR2 are SNHLY and FYNNEI.

The chain is encoded by TRBV2 joined to TRBJ2-5; TRBD2 agrees with 11 junctional bases. The sequencing here drew on cultured PBMCs, taken from culture after CMV antigen stimulation. This clonotype was sampled from a human donor in good health (CMV status not recorded). Some clones in this sample may be carry-over from other donors' samples. The DNA sequence follows: TGTGCCAGCAGGGTGGGACTAGCGGTCCAAGAGACCCAGTACTTC. This sequence encodes CASRVGLAVQETQYF. When the CDR3 is completed using the reference TRBV2 and TRBJ2-5 genes on either side, the full variable domain is EPEVTQTPSHQVTQMGQEVILRCVPISNHLYFYWYRQILGQKVEFLVSFYNNEISEKSEIFDDQFSVERPDGSNFTLKIRSTKLEDSAMYFCASRVGLAVQETQYFGPGTRLLVL.